A single sample is the source of the 22 T cell receptor beta chains below, sequenced in a study of blood T cell repertoires in COVID-19. Repertoires were generated with immunoSEQ multiplex PCR, while TCRdb's copy carries only in-frame clones and drops some. The sample lists 85,000 to 100,000 clones, about 86% occurring once. Sequences were obtained from peripheral blood. Every receptor here comes from a man aged 50 to 59 with COVID-19, enrolled during active disease.

The chain combines TRBV11-2 with TRBJ2-5; unclear D gene. CDR3 length: 15 residues. CDR1 is SGHAT, CDR2 FQNNGV, per germline. V was shortened by 2 bases and J by 0 bases, with 10 bases between the two germline ends. CDR3 bases: TGTGCCAGCAGCTTATTTCCCCCCGACCAAGAGACCCAGTACTTC. It codes for CASSLFPPDQETQYF.

The rearrangement uses TRBV19 and TRBJ2-7, with 8 bases identical to TRBD1. Trimming took 5 bases from V and 7 from J; bases not matched to a gene: 10. The CDR3 spans 14 residues. Germline V gives CDR1 LNHDA, CDR2 SQIVND (reference sequence). CDR3 sequence: CASSLGTGTSEQYF. In DNA form, the CDR3 reads TGTGCCAGTAGTCTGGGGACAGGCACCTCTGAGCAGTACTTC. Looking up the rest from reference TRBV19 and TRBJ2-7 gives the full variable domain: DGGITQSPKYLFRKEGQNVTLSCEQNLNHDAMYWYRQDPGQGLRLIYYSQIVNDFQKGDIAEGYSVSREKKESFPLTVTSAQKNPTAFYLCASSLGTGTSEQYFGPGTRLTVT.

J is TRBJ1-2 and V is TRBV11-1, with 7 bases identical to TRBD1. Germline trimming cut 4 bases from V and 6 bases from J; bases unmatched to any gene: 14. This CDR3 contains 16 residues. Germline-derived CDR1 and CDR2 are SGHAT and FQDESV (reference sequence). CDR3 in DNA: TGTGCCAGCAGCTCGAGGGATTACAGGGGATCAAATGGCTACACCTTC. Translation gives CASSSRDYRGSNGYTF. The full variable domain, completed using reference TRBV11-1 and TRBJ1-2, is EAEVAQSPRYKITEKSQAVAFWCDPISGHATLYWYRQILGQGPELLVQFQDESVVDDSQLPKDRFSAERLKGVDSTLKIQPAELGDSAMYLCASSSRDYRGSNGYTFGSGTRLTVV.

V is TRBV30 and J is TRBJ1-6; D is undetermined. The CDR3 is 15 residues long. V was cut by 0 bases and J by 3 bases, with 9 bases left in between. Germline values: CDR1 GTSNPN, CDR2 SVGIG (reference sequence). CDR3 sequence reads: CAWSVNPVYNSPLHF. CDR3 DNA sequence: TGTGCCTGGAGTGTTAATCCAGTCTATAATTCACCCCTCCACTTT.

The rearrangement links TRBV18 to TRBJ1-1; D uncertain. The CDR3 loop spans 14 amino acids. The germline V gene has CDR1 KGHSH and CDR2 LQKENI. Trimming removed 3 bases from V and 8 bases from J, with 16 bases in between. CDR3 sequence reads: CASSPKRRPAEAFF. CDR3 DNA sequence: TGTGCCAGCTCACCTAAACGGAGACCCGCCGAAGCTTTCTTT. The full variable domain, its missing parts supplied by reference TRBV18 and TRBJ1-1, is NAGVMQNPRHLVRRRGQEARLRCSPMKGHSHVYWYRQLPEEGLKFMVYLQKENIIDESGMPKERFSAEFPKEGPSILRIQQVVRGDSAAYFCASSPKRRPAEAFFGQGTRLTVV.

The chain employs TRBV27 and TRBJ1-1, with D maybe TRBD1 (6 bases). This CDR3 is built from 16 residues. V was pared by 1 base and J by 0 bases, with 12 bases between. Per germline, CDR1 MNHEY and CDR2 SMNVEV (reference sequence). CDR3 sequence reads: CASSLFRTGLNTEAFF. CDR3 nucleotide sequence: TGTGCCAGCAGTTTATTCCGAACAGGGTTGAACACTGAAGCTTTCTTT.

This chain uses TRBV5-1 with TRBJ1-1, with D unclear. V was cut by 0 bases and J by 3 bases, with 6 bases left in between. Germline values: CDR1 SGHRS, CDR2 YFSETQ. The CDR3 length is 13 residues. The DNA for the CDR3 is TGCGCCAGCAGCTTGGACAGCTACACTGAAGCTTTCTTT. This sequence encodes CASSLDSYTEAFF.

This clone has more than one count but fewer than ten. This chain uses TRBV6-6 with TRBJ1-5; TRBD1 matches 9 bases. Trimming cost V 5 bases and J 7 bases; bases outside gene matches: 6. Germline V gene sequence: CDR1 MNHNY, CDR2 SVGAGI (reference sequence). The CDR3 has 14 residues. As DNA, the CDR3 is TGTGCCAGCAGTATGGGACAGGGCGTACAGCCCCAGCATTTT. This encodes CASSMGQGVQPQHF.

The rearrangement uses TRBV5-5 and TRBJ1-2; 9 nucleotides match TRBD1. The junction had 8 bases not matched to a gene; V was cut back by 5 bases and J by 3 bases. The CDR3 is 15 residues long. Germline assignment: CDR1 SGHKS and CDR2 YYEKEE (reference sequence). The CDR3 here is CASSRGDRVHYGYTF. In nucleotides, the CDR3 is TGTGCCAGCAGTCGTGGGGACAGGGTGCACTATGGCTACACCTTC.

This clone was picked up one time. The chain combines TRBV2 with TRBJ2-7; 8 bases align to TRBD1. The J segment lost 0 bases and the V segment lost 7 bases, leaving 5 bases of the junction unmatched. This CDR3 is built from 14 residues. Germline V gives CDR1 SNHLY, CDR2 FYNNEI. This chain's CDR3 is CASKRDRRSYEQYF. CDR3 sequence (DNA): TGTGCCAGCAAGAGGGACAGGCGCTCCTACGAGCAGTACTTC.

The V gene is TRBV6-6, the J gene TRBJ1-1, with D perhaps TRBD1 (5 bases). The CDR3 has 12 residues. Trimming removed 10 bases from V and 3 bases from J, with 12 bases in between. Germline V lookup: CDR1 MNHNY, CDR2 SVGAGI (reference sequence). The DNA of the CDR3 is TGTGCCATCAGGCGGGGGGACACTGAAGCTTTCTTT. It yields the protein CAIRRGDTEAFF.

The CDR3 DNA is TGTGCCAGTAGTAGGAGGGGGCTGGACAATCAGCCCCAGCATTTT. This translates into CASSRRGLDNQPQHF. This chain connects TRBV19 to TRBJ1-5; 7 bases are shared with TRBD1. The V gene end was trimmed by 4 bases and the J gene end by 3 bases; junction bases not matched to a gene: 6. Germline loops: CDR1 LNHDA, CDR2 SQIVND (reference sequence). This CDR3 is 15 amino acids long.

V is TRBV15 and J is TRBJ2-3; the D gene is possibly TRBD2 (6 bases). Trimming took 8 bases from V and 4 from J, leaving 16 bases between them. Germline lookup yields CDR1 LNHNV and CDR2 YYDKDF (reference sequence). There are 14 residues in the CDR3. The CDR3 region is CATLGGGRPDTQYF. The CDR3 bases are TGTGCCACCCTGGGGGGAGGCCGACCAGATACGCAGTATTTT.

This chain links TRBV6-5 with TRBJ1-5; maybe TRBD1 (6 bases). The CDR3 extends over 15 amino acids. Germline V lookup: CDR1 MNHEY, CDR2 SVGAGI. Trimming took 0 bases from V and 3 from J, leaving 9 bases between them. The CDR3 bases are TGTGCCAGCAGTTACTCGAACAGGGTCAATCAGCCCCAGCATTTT. Protein sequence: CASSYSNRVNQPQHF.

The chain uses TRBV5-5 and TRBJ2-3; 8 nucleotides line up with TRBD1. This CDR3 is 16 amino acids long. V trimming: 0 bases; J trimming: 0 bases; junction bases outside the gene matches: 3. CDR1 is SGHKS, CDR2 YYEKEE, per germline (reference sequence). CDR3 loop: CASSLGQGFSTDTQYF. Written as DNA, the CDR3 is TGTGCCAGCAGCTTGGGACAGGGGTTTAGCACAGATACGCAGTATTTT.

This rearrangement joins TRBV18 to TRBJ2-7; D possibly corresponds to TRBD2 (6 bases). V lost 6 bases and J lost 0, with 9 bases in between. Per germline, CDR1 KGHSH and CDR2 LQKENI. The CDR3 length is 13 residues. CDR3 residues: CASSPTSSYEQYF. CDR3 coding DNA: TGTGCCAGCTCCCCGACTAGCTCCTACGAGCAGTACTTC. The full variable domain, with the rest looked up from reference TRBV18 and TRBJ2-7, is NAGVMQNPRHLVRRRGQEARLRCSPMKGHSHVYWYRQLPEEGLKFMVYLQKENIIDESGMPKERFSAEFPKEGPSILRIQQVVRGDSAAYFCASSPTSSYEQYFGPGTRLTVT.

The chain combines TRBV3-1 (or the pseudogene TRBV3-2) with TRBJ2-7; 8 bases match TRBD2. V lost 1 base and J lost 3; bases outside the gene matches: 5. CDR1 is LGHDT and CDR2 is YNNKEL in the germline V gene (reference sequence). This CDR3 contains 15 residues. CDR3 sequence: CASSQVGRGGYEQYF. The CDR3 region has the DNA TGTGCCAGCAGCCAAGTGGGACGGGGGGGCTACGAGCAGTACTTC.

The rearrangement uses TRBV5-4 and TRBJ1-2, with D perhaps TRBD1 (6 bases). Trimming cost V 2 bases and J 5 bases, with 19 bases left between them. The CDR3 totals 16 residues. Per the germline V gene, CDR1 is SGHNT and CDR2 is YYREEE (reference sequence). The CDR3 loop reads CASSLDPGAQLYGYTF. The CDR3 DNA sequence: TGTGCCAGCAGCTTAGACCCAGGGGCCCAATTATATGGCTACACCTTC. The variable domain in full, with the rest retrieved from reference TRBV5-4 and TRBJ1-2, is ETGVTQSPTHLIKTRGQQVTLRCSSQSGHNTVSWYQQALGQGPQFIFQYYREEENGRGNFPPRFSGLQFPNYSSELNVNALELDDSALYLCASSLDPGAQLYGYTFGSGTRLTVV.

The V gene is TRBV5-4, the J gene TRBJ1-6; 8 bases align to TRBD1. Germline V gives CDR1 SGHNT, CDR2 YYREEE (reference sequence). The CDR3 has 18 amino acids. Trimming took 3 bases from V and 7 from J; bases not matched to a gene: 15. CDR3 sequence: CASSWGAQGGSLNSPLHF. As DNA, the CDR3 is TGTGCCAGCAGCTGGGGGGCACAGGGGGGGAGTTTGAATTCACCCCTCCACTTT.

This rearrangement joins TRBV21-1 to TRBJ1-3. TRBV21-1 is recorded as a pseudogene. The CDR3 has 15 amino acids. CDR3 protein: CASSKAGGSGNTIYF. Here the CDR3 DNA reads TGTGCCAGCAGCAAAGCCGGGGGCTCTGGAAACACCATATATTTT.

The CDR3 region is CASSLAPGTGNTIYF. The CDR3 DNA sequence: TGTGCCAGCAGCTTAGCTCCCGGGACAGGGAACACCATATATTTT. The rearrangement uses TRBV7-2 and TRBJ1-3; 9 nucleotides line up with TRBD1. The CDR3 extends over 15 amino acids. Germline CDR1 and CDR2: SGHTA and FQGNSA. Trimming removed 0 bases from V and 7 bases from J; junction bases left unmatched: 4.

On this clone: The identical CDR3 is also encoded by other nucleotide sequences in the sample. V is TRBV15 and J is TRBJ1-5; D remains unclear. The V and J ends lost 0 bases and 6 bases respectively, with 6 bases between them. Germline assignment: CDR1 LNHNV and CDR2 YYDKDF (reference sequence). The CDR3 spans 13 residues. The CDR3 DNA follows: TGTGCCACCAGCAGAGACCGGAGTCAGCCCCAGCATTTT. Its translation is CATSRDRSQPQHF.